These 25 T cell receptor beta chains were sequenced from one sample in a study of spatial heterogeneity in lung cancer. Study-wide points: Within tumors, counts of expanded alpha and beta TCRs tracked tumor mutation counts.

As for time point: sample taken at primary tumor resection. Each CDR3 protein is one row after TCRdb ran MiXCR on the 5' RACE reads. The sample has more than 15,000 distinct CDR3 sequences, approximately 6.2% seen once. No antigens are known for them. The material sequenced was lung tumor tissue, taken at surgery. These receptors originate from a male donor with early-stage non-small cell lung cancer.

This clonotype was seen ten or more times. This chain connects TRBV6-5 to TRBJ2-7; no definite D call. CDR3 length: 12 amino acids. V lost 2 bases, J lost 5 bases, and 7 bases lay in between. Germline assignment: CDR1 MNHEY and CDR2 SVGAGI. The CDR3 reads CASSYVGHEQYF. The DNA of the CDR3 is TGTGCCAGCAGTTACGTCGGGCACGAGCAGTACTTC.

The CDR3 bases are TGCAGTGCTAGAGACAACAGTAATCAGCCCCAGCATTTT. Protein sequence: CSARDNSNQPQHF. J is TRBJ1-5 and V is TRBV20-1; no reliable D call. The CDR3 has 13 amino acids. V shed 0 bases and J shed 4 bases, with 7 bases lying between them. Germline V lookup: CDR1 DFQATT, CDR2 SNEGSKA (reference sequence).

This clonotype was recorded many times. The chain employs TRBV7-6 and TRBJ2-2, with D unclear. CDR3 length equals 13 residues. In germline, CDR1 is SGHVS, CDR2 FNYEAQ. V was clipped by 5 bases and J by 4 bases, with 8 bases between them. The DNA for the CDR3 is TGTGCCAGCAGCCCGTACACCACCGGGGAGCTGTTTTTT. Its protein product is CASSPYTTGELFF. The full variable domain, rest sourced from reference TRBV7-6 and TRBJ2-2, is GAGVSQSPRYKVTKRGQDVALRCDPISGHVSLYWYRQALGQGPEFLTYFNYEAQQDKSGLPNDRFSAERPEGSISTLTIQRTEQRDSAMYRCASSPYTTGELFFGEGSRLTVL.

This clonotype was seen at least ten times. V gene TRBV20-1 combines with J gene TRBJ2-5, with 9 bases identical to TRBD2. J was trimmed by 5 bases and V by 6 bases; bases with no gene match: 16. CDR1 and CDR2 (germline): DFQATT, SNEGSKA (reference sequence). The CDR3 sequence is 16 residues long. Here the CDR3 reads CSANTPLGLAGETQYF. Here the CDR3 DNA reads TGCAGTGCCAACACCCCTTTGGGACTAGCCGGCGAGACCCAGTACTTC.

This clonotype was detected ten times or more. The J gene is TRBJ1-4, the V gene TRBV5-1; 9 nucleotides line up with TRBD1. Per the germline V gene, CDR1 is SGHRS and CDR2 is YFSETQ. The CDR3 loop spans 14 amino acids. Trimming cost V 6 bases and J 7 bases; bases outside gene matches: 7. CDR3 DNA sequence: TGCGCCAGCACCTCCGGGACAGGGATTGAAAAACTGTTTTTT. Translation: CASTSGTGIEKLFF.

This clonotype was picked up a small number of times. This chain links TRBV7-2 with TRBJ2-4, with 7 nucleotides matching TRBD1. Trimming took 6 bases from V and 3 from J; bases not matched to a gene: 8. The CDR3 loop spans 15 amino acids. Germline assignment: CDR1 SGHTA and CDR2 FQGNSA. CDR3 sequence reads: CASSYLQGVKNIQYF. DNA of the CDR3: TGTGCCAGCAGTTACCTGCAGGGGGTCAAAAACATTCAGTACTTC. The variable domain in full, with the rest retrieved from reference TRBV7-2 and TRBJ2-4, is GAGVSQSPSNKVTEKGKDVELRCDPISGHTALYWYRQSLGQGLEFLIYFQGNSAPDKSGLPSDRFSAERTGGSVSTLTIQRTQQEDSAVYLCASSYLQGVKNIQYFGAGTRLSVL.

Ten or more counts support this clonotype. The V and J genes are TRBV7-9 and TRBJ1-5; D is unresolved. CDR1 SEHNR and CDR2 FQNEAQ come from the germline V gene (reference sequence). The V end was cut by 5 bases, the J end by 2 bases, with 13 bases between. CDR3 length equals 15 residues. Here the CDR3 reads CASSLGGGGNQPQHF. CDR3 DNA sequence: TGTGCCAGCAGCCTGGGTGGAGGAGGCAATCAGCCCCAGCATTTT. The whole variable domain, remainder taken from reference TRBV7-9 and TRBJ1-5, is DTGVSQNPRHKITKRGQNVTFRCDPISEHNRLYWYRQTLGQGPEFLTYFQNEAQLEKSRLLSDRFSAERPKGSFSTLEIQRTEQGDSAMYLCASSLGGGGNQPQHFGDGTRLSIL.

This clonotype appeared many times. V usage is TRBV11-2 and J usage is TRBJ2-2; TRBD2 aligns across 9 bases. Germline lookup yields CDR1 SGHAT and CDR2 FQNNGV. This CDR3 spans 15 amino acids. Trimming cost V 3 bases and J 2 bases; bases outside gene matches: 1. This CDR3 reads CASSFSGSNTGELFF. CDR3 nucleotides: TGTGCCAGCAGCTTTAGCGGGAGCAACACCGGGGAGCTGTTTTTT.

In its sample, this clonotype was seen many times. The chain carries TRBV6-6 and TRBJ1-5; D is uncertain. Germline V CDR1 and CDR2: MNHNY, SVGAGI (reference sequence). The germline V and J ends were trimmed by 2 bases and 7 bases, with 12 bases remaining between them. The CDR3 consists of 14 residues. The DNA of the CDR3 is TGTGCCAGCAGTTACGACCGTAAGGGACAGCCCCAGCATTTT. Translating it yields CASSYDRKGQPQHF.

This clonotype has a count of ten or more. The chain has TRBV20-1 and TRBJ2-7, with D perhaps matching TRBD1 (6 bases). The CDR3 loop spans 15 amino acids. Trimming stripped 6 bases from V and 1 base from J, with 19 bases between. Per germline, CDR1 DFQATT and CDR2 SNEGSKA (reference sequence). This CDR3 reads CSASLGRGRSYEQYF. The CDR3, as DNA: TGCAGTGCGTCCCTGGGCAGGGGACGGTCCTACGAGCAGTACTTC.

This clonotype has ten or more counts. The rearrangement uses TRBV7-9 and TRBJ1-2; weak D call: TRBD1 (6 bases). Looked up from germline, CDR1 is SEHNR and CDR2 is FQNEAQ (reference sequence). This CDR3 spans 14 amino acids. V was trimmed by 3 bases and J by 5 bases, leaving 13 bases between them. CDR3 protein: CASSFRQGIYGYTF. The CDR3 bases are TGTGCCAGCAGCTTTAGGCAGGGGATATATGGCTACACCTTC.

This clonotype was detected many times. The chain combines TRBV10-1 with TRBJ2-3; 10 bases map to TRBD2. V lost 5 bases, J lost 3 bases, and 2 bases stayed unmatched. Germline V gives CDR1 WNHNN, CDR2 SYGVQD (reference sequence). The CDR3 is made up of 14 amino acids. CDR3 loop: CASSSGRETDTQYF. The CDR3 DNA reads as TGCGCCAGCAGTAGCGGGAGGGAGACAGATACGCAGTATTTT.

This clonotype was seen ten or more times. The CDR3 DNA follows: TGCAGTGCTAGTACTAGGGGCAGCTTAGCCAAAAACATTCAGTACTTC. It yields the protein CSASTRGSLAKNIQYF. This chain joins TRBV20-1 and TRBJ2-4; D is perhaps TRBD1 or TRBD2 (5 bases each). Germline CDR1 DFQATT, CDR2 SNEGSKA (reference sequence). V lost 3 bases and J 0 bases, leaving 15 bases between the germline ends. CDR3 length: 16 residues.

This clonotype showed up just a few times. The gene calls are TRBV20-1 and TRBJ2-1, with 11 bases that match TRBD2. Germline assignment: CDR1 DFQATT and CDR2 SNEGSKA (reference sequence). The CDR3 is 14 residues long. Germline trimming cut 6 bases from V and 10 bases from J; bases unmatched to any gene: 11. CDR3 protein: CSASTSGVKGEQFF. In nucleotides, the CDR3 is TGCAGTGCGTCGACTAGCGGGGTAAAAGGAGAGCAGTTCTTC.

Many counts were recorded for this clonotype. CDR3 residues: CASSYDPGNEKLFF. Here the CDR3 DNA reads TGTGCCAGCAGTTATGACCCGGGTAATGAAAAACTGTTTTTT. The chain carries TRBV6-5 and TRBJ1-4; no reliable D call. Germline V CDR1 and CDR2: MNHEY, SVGAGI. The CDR3 spans 14 residues. Between the trimmed V and J ends, which lost 3 bases and 4 bases, there was a span of 9 bases.

This clonotype was seen ten or more times. J is TRBJ2-7 and V is TRBV20-1; TRBD1 matches 7 bases. Unmatched junction bases numbered 5, after V lost 6 bases and J lost 3 bases. CDR1 and CDR2 from the germline V gene are DFQATT and SNEGSKA (reference sequence). The CDR3 runs to 12 residues. Written as DNA, the CDR3 is TGCAGTGCCCAGCGACAGGGCTACGAGCAGTACTTC. This encodes CSAQRQGYEQYF.

This clonotype ranks as medium-sized. The V call is TRBV30, the J call TRBJ2-5; no definite D call. The CDR3 runs 13 residues. Germline CDR1 is GTSNPN and CDR2 is SVGIG (reference sequence). The chain's CDR3 is CAFGSKGLETQYF. Here the CDR3 DNA reads TGTGCTTTTGGATCGAAGGGTTTGGAGACCCAGTACTTC.

In its sample, this clonotype is medium-sized. This rearrangement joins TRBV27 to TRBJ2-7, with 11 bases matching TRBD2. The CDR3 spans 20 residues. Germline values: CDR1 MNHEY, CDR2 SMNVEV (reference sequence). J gave up 0 bases and V 5 bases, and 18 bases lay outside the gene matches. CDR3 DNA sequence: TGTGCCAGCAGTCTGAAGAATTCCGGGACTAGCGGAGAGAGCTCCTACGAGCAGTACTTC. Its protein product is CASSLKNSGTSGESSYEQYF.

The rearrangement links TRBV29-1 to TRBJ2-7; 8 nucleotides align to TRBD2. Unmatched junction bases numbered 9, after V lost 4 bases and J lost 4 bases. The CDR3 sequence is 14 residues long. CDR1 SQVTM and CDR2 ANQGSEA come from the germline V gene. In DNA, the CDR3 is TGCAGCGTTGGCAGAGCGGGAGTCCGGTACGAGCAGTACTTC. Protein sequence: CSVGRAGVRYEQYF.

In its sample, this clonotype is medium-sized. This chain uses TRBV28 with TRBJ2-7, with 7 nucleotides matching TRBD1. This CDR3 spans 13 amino acids. Germline V gives CDR1 MDHEN, CDR2 SYDVKM. V shed 6 bases and J 5 bases; nucleotides not matched to a gene: 7. As DNA, the CDR3 is TGTGCCAGCAGACCCGGGACAGTAGACGAGCAGTACTTC. The encoded protein is CASRPGTVDEQYF. The full variable domain, in which reference TRBV28 and TRBJ2-7 provide the parts outside the CDR3, is DVKVTQSSRYLVKRTGEKVFLECVQDMDHENMFWYRQDPGLGLRLIYFSYDVKMKEKGDIPEGYSVSREKKERFSLILESASTNQTSMYLCASRPGTVDEQYFGPGTRLTVT.

Only a few counts were recorded for this clonotype. The chain combines TRBV18 with TRBJ2-5; D is uncertain. This CDR3 contains 15 residues. The ends were cut back, 6 bases at V and 3 bases at J, with 17 bases in the middle. Germline V CDR1 and CDR2: KGHSH, LQKENI. As DNA, the CDR3 is TGTGCCAGCTCCCCCGGCTGGGGTGGTGAAGAGACCCAGTACTTC. The encoded protein is CASSPGWGGEETQYF.

This clonotype appeared a few times. This chain joins TRBV5-4 and TRBJ2-3; no clear D. The CDR3 has 14 amino acids. Germline loops: CDR1 SGHNT, CDR2 YYREEE (reference sequence). Trimming took 3 bases from V and 6 from J, leaving 14 bases between them. CDR3 in DNA: TGTGCCAGCAGCTCACGGGTACGGTCCGATACGCAGTATTTT. Its translation is CASSSRVRSDTQYF.

This clonotype appeared many times. The CDR3 nucleotides are TGTGCCAGCAGTGAACAGTCGAACACTGAAGCTTTCTTT. It translates to CASSEQSNTEAFF. The genes are TRBV2 and TRBJ1-1, with no clear D. CDR3 size: 13 residues. V was cut by 2 bases and J by 1 base, with 5 bases left in between. CDR1 and CDR2 (germline): SNHLY, FYNNEI.

This clonotype is termed medium-sized. J is TRBJ2-3 and V is TRBV7-2, with D hard to call. CDR1 and CDR2 from the germline V gene are SGHTA and FQGNSA. CDR3 length: 13 residues. V shed 5 bases and J shed 6 bases, with 12 bases lying between them. The CDR3: CASSPRTGDTQYF. CDR3 bases: TGTGCCAGCAGCCCGCGGACGGGCGATACGCAGTATTTT.

This clonotype was observed a few times. The chain combines TRBV19 with TRBJ2-6, with 7 bases fitting TRBD1. The CDR3 covers 16 residues. Losses at the gene ends were 5 bases for V and 1 base for J; bases not matched to a gene: 5. From germline, CDR1 is LNHDA and CDR2 SQIVND (reference sequence). CDR3 sequence (DNA): TGTGCCAGTAGTGACAGGGCCTTATCTGGGGCCAACGTCCTGACTTTC. Its translation: CASSDRALSGANVLTF.